This is a list of T cell receptor beta chains from one sample in a study of blood T cell repertoires in COVID-19. The method was immunoSEQ multiplex PCR; TCRdb's version includes in-frame clones alone and lacks a portion of them. This table has 95,000 to 110,000 clones, about four fifths appearing once. The sequencing sample was made of peripheral blood. These receptors were collected from a man between 65 and 85 years old with acute or convalescent COVID-19. The CDR3 runs from the conserved cysteine through the conserved F or W.

CDR3,V,J
CASRTSGGDQPQHF,TRBV6-5,TRBJ1-5
CSVVSSGDYGYTF,TRBV29-1,TRBJ1-2
CATSSQVNEKLFF,TRBV15,TRBJ1-4
CASKVSPNEKLFF,TRBV12-3/TRBV12-4,TRBJ1-4
CASSSPQGFYTEAFF,TRBV5-1,TRBJ1-1
CASSLSGGSDSPLHF,TRBV6-6,TRBJ1-6
CASARQRNEKLFF,TRBV2,TRBJ1-4
CASSVGTGRNEQFF,TRBV9,TRBJ2-1
CASSLEAADTQYF,TRBV5-4,TRBJ2-3
CASSDSGTNTEAFF,TRBV6-4,TRBJ1-1
CASSDILRNTGELFF,TRBV6-1,TRBJ2-2
CASSAREVAGELFF,TRBV9,TRBJ2-2
CASSGGQGYEQYF,TRBV5-1,TRBJ2-7
CASSLGAGSQYF,TRBV5-5,TRBJ2-3
CASSPPGNRGHSGNTIYF,TRBV3-1/TRBV3-2,TRBJ1-3
CASGGQSNQPQHF,TRBV27,TRBJ1-5
CASSVFRDRGFSGANVLTF,TRBV7-2,TRBJ2-6
CASSVEQGATYEQYF,TRBV9,TRBJ2-7
CASSHELAGGTSTDTQYF,TRBV4-2,TRBJ2-3